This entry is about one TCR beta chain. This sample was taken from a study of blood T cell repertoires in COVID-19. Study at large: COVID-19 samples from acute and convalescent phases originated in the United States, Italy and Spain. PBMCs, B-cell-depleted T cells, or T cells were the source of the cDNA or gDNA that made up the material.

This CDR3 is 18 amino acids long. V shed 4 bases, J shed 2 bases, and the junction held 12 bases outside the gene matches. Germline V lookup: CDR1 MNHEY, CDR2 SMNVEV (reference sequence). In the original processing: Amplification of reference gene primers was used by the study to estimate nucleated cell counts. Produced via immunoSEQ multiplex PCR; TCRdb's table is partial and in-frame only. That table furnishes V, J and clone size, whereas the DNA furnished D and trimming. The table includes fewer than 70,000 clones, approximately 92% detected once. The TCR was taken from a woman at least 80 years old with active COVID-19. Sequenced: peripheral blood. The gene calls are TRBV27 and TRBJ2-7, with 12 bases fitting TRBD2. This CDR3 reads CASSSSGGTSGHPYEQYF. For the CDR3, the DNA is TGTGCCAGCAGTTCGTCCGGGGGGACTAGCGGGCATCCCTACGAGCAGTACTTC.